This T cell receptor beta chain originates from a study of blood T cell repertoires in COVID-19. Study-level information: Italy, Spain and the United States were the sources of the convalescent and acute COVID-19 samples. In each case, the material was cDNA or gDNA derived from T cells, B-cell-depleted T cells, or PBMCs.

Trimming took off 1 base at V and 6 bases at J, with 5 bases between the two ends. The germline V gene has CDR1 SGHDT and CDR2 YYEEEE. The CDR3 is made up of 12 amino acids. Produced via immunoSEQ multiplex PCR; TCRdb's table is partial and in-frame only. Of 200,000 to 250,000 clones in the sample, roughly 81% are singletons; the top ten hold 7.5%. The J gene is TRBJ1-5, the V gene TRBV5-6; D not resolved. Material for sequencing was peripheral blood. This receptor was taken from a woman of 80 years or more with COVID-19, enrolled during active disease. CDR3 DNA: TGTGCCAGCAGCTTGCTCGGTCAGCCCCAGCATTTT. It codes for CASSLLGQPQHF. The entire variable domain, with the rest obtained from reference TRBV5-6 and TRBJ1-5, is as follows: DAGVTQSPTHLIKTRGQQVTLRCSPKSGHDTVSWYQQALGQGPQFIFQYYEEEERQRGNFPDRFSGHQFPNYSSELNVNALLLGDSALYLCASSLLGQPQHFGDGTRLSIL.